A selection of T cell receptor beta chains follows, all from one sample in a study of early stage breast cancer tumors. Data came from immunoSEQ multiplex PCR; TCRdb stores just in-frame clones and leaves some out. This sample has around 78,000 clones, with roughly three quarters found just once. The source material was blood. The receptor source for this set is a person in their sixties with breast cancer. The CDR3 runs from the conserved cysteine through the conserved F or W. D genes are given only for firm matches. Clone size, where shown, is once, few, many, or a class for clones that have expanded.

size: few
V: TRBV7-9
D: -
J: TRBJ2-7
length: 11
DNA: TGTGCCAGCAGCGATAGATACGAGCAGTACTTC
CDR3: CASSDRYEQYF

size: -
V: TRBV5-1
D: -
J: TRBJ1-4
length: 14
DNA: TGCGCCAGCAGCTTGGGTGCAACTAATGAAAAACTGTTTTTT
CDR3: CASSLGATNEKLFF

size: -
V: TRBV5-6
D: -
J: TRBJ2-1
length: 13
DNA: TGTGCCAGCAGCTTGGGCGGGATTAGTGTGCAGTTCTTC
CDR3: CASSLGGISVQFF

size: -
V: TRBV28
D: -
J: TRBJ1-4
length: 14
DNA: TGTGCCAGCAGCCAAGGGGTCCCAGGTGAAAAACTGTTTTTT
CDR3: CASSQGVPGEKLFF

size: -
V: TRBV5-4
D: TRBD1
J: TRBJ1-2
length: 13
DNA: TGTGCCAGCAGACAGGGGGCTAACTATGGCTACACCTTC
CDR3: CASRQGANYGYTF

size: -
V: TRBV6-5
D: -
J: TRBJ1-2
length: 13
DNA: TGTGCCAGCAGTTACGACCCTGACTATGGCTACACCTTC
CDR3: CASSYDPDYGYTF

size: -
V: TRBV5-1
D: -
J: TRBJ2-1
length: 15
DNA: TGCGCCAGCAGCAAGACGGAAAGCTCCTACAATGAGCAGTTCTTC
CDR3: CASSKTESSYNEQFF

size: -
V: TRBV9
D: -
J: TRBJ2-2
length: 15
DNA: TGTGCCAGCAGCAGGGTTGGGGGGCTTTCGGGGGAGCTGTTTTTT
CDR3: CASSRVGGLSGELFF

size: -
V: TRBV19
D: -
J: TRBJ2-1
length: 14
DNA: TGTGCCAGTAGTGTCGACAGGACGGGCGATGAGCAGTTCTTC
CDR3: CASSVDRTGDEQFF

size: -
V: TRBV6-5
D: -
J: TRBJ1-4
length: 11
DNA: TGTGCCAGCAGTACGGGTGAAAAACTGTTTTTT
CDR3: CASSTGEKLFF

size: once
V: TRBV4-1
D: -
J: TRBJ2-4
length: 9
DNA: TGCGCCAGCAGCCAAGAACAATACTTC
CDR3: CASSQEQYF

size: -
V: TRBV6-6
D: TRBD1
J: TRBJ1-1
length: 14
DNA: TGTGCCAGCAGTTTTCAGGGGGCCTCCACTGAAGCTTTCTTT
CDR3: CASSFQGASTEAFF

size: -
V: TRBV28
D: -
J: TRBJ2-7
length: 9
DNA: TGTGCCACCCCGTACGAGCAGTACTTC
CDR3: CATPYEQYF

size: once
V: TRBV4-3
D: -
J: TRBJ2-3
length: 16
DNA: TGCGCCAGCAGCCAAGATCTGGGACGAAACACAGATACGCAGTATTTT
CDR3: CASSQDLGRNTDTQYF

size: -
V: TRBV5-5
D: -
J: TRBJ2-7
length: 16
DNA: TGTGCCAGCAGCTTGGGGGGATGGCAGGGTACCTACGAGCAGTACTTC
CDR3: CASSLGGWQGTYEQYF

size: -
V: TRBV30
D: TRBD1
J: TRBJ2-7
length: 13
DNA: TGTGCCCTTGACCTGGGACAGGGGTACGAGCAGTACTTC
CDR3: CALDLGQGYEQYF

size: -
V: TRBV28
D: TRBD2
J: TRBJ2-1
length: 16
DNA: TGTGCCAGCAGTTTCGGTGGTAGCGGGACCCACAATGAGCAGTTCTTC
CDR3: CASSFGGSGTHNEQFF

size: -
V: TRBV18
D: TRBD2
J: TRBJ2-3
length: 15
DNA: TGTGCCAGCTCACCACGGACTAGCGGTACAGATACGCAGTATTTT
CDR3: CASSPRTSGTDTQYF